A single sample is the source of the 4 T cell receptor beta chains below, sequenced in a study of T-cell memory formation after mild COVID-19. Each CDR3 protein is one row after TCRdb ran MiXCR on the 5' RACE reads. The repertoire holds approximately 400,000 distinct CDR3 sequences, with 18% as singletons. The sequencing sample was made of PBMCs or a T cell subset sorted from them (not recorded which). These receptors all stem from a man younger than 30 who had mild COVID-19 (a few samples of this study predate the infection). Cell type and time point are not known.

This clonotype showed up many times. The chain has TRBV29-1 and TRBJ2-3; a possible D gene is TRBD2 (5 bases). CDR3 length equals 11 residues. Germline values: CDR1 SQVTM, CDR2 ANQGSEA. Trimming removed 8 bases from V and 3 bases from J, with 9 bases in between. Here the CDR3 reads CSLSGTDTQYF. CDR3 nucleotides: TGCAGCCTCTCGGGGACAGATACGCAGTATTTT.

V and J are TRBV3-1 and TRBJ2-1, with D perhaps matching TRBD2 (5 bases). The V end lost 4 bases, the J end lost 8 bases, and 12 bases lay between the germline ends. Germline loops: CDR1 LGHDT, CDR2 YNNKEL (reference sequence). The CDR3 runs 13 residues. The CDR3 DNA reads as TGTGCCAGCAGCCGAGGGATTGGGCATGAGCAGTTCTTC. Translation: CASSRGIGHEQFF.

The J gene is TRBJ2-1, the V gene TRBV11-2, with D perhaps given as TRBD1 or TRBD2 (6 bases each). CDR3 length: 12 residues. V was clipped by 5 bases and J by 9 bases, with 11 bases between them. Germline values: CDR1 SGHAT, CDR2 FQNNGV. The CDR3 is CASSRGDIEQFF. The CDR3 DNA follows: TGTGCCAGCAGCCGCGGGGACATTGAGCAGTTCTTC.

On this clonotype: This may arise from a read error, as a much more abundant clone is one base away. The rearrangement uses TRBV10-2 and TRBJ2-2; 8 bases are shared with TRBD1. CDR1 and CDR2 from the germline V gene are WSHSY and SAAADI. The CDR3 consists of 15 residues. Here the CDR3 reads CASRDGQGSTWELFF. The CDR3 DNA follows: TGCGCCAGCAGGGACGGACAGGGATCCACCTGGGAGCTGTTTTTT.